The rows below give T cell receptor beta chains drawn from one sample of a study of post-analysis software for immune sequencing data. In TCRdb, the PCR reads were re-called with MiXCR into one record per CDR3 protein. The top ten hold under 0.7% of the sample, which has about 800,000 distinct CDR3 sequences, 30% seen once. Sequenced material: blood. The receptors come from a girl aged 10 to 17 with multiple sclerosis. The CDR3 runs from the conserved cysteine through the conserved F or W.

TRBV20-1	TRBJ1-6	CSAPRDYNSPLHF
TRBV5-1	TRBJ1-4	CASSGSAEKLFF
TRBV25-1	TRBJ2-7	CASSEIGPYEQYF
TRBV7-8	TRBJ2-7	CASSLARVGYEQYF
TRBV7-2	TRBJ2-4	CASSLGTGGWDIQYF
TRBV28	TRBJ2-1	CASSTPSSGGYNEQFF
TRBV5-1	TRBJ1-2	CASSSGGRGYSYGYTF
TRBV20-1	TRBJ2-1	CSATGLAGEYNEQFF
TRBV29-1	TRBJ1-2	CSSDGAGGYGYTF
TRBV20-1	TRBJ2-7	CSGRGLAAGGQYF
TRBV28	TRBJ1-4	CASSSGGATNEKLFF
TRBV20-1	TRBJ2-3	CSARFLDTQYF
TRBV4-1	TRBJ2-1	CASSLKLATDSYNEQFF
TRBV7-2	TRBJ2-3	CASSLSGRAGDTQYF
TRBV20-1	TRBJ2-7	CSARALRDRGFEQYF
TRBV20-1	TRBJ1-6	CSASRVNSPLHF
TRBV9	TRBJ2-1	CASSPRLAGSEQFF
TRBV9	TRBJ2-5	CASSLGGTPSQETQYF
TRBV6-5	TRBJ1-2	CASSREARVGGYTF
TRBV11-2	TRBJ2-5	CASSRGDQETQYF
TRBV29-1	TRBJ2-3	CSVEGWRERITDTQYF
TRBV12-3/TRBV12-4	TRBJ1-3	CASRGDLNTIYF